This TCR beta chain derives from a study of tumor-infiltrating lymphocytes in primary liver carcinoma. Remarks on this clonotype: Its cognate antigen is unknown.

TCR beta cDNA was prepared out of 500 ng total RNA by means of a constant-region primer. Three nested multiplex PCR rounds of slightly modified ARM-PCR generated TCR beta libraries. The study ran its first two PCR rounds for roughly 11 cycles each, using TRBV1-TRBV30 forward primers and a C-beta reverse primer. Via MiXCR, TCRdb re-called the multiplex PCR reads, giving one row per CDR3 protein. Of under 30,000 distinct CDR3 sequences listed, about 73% were seen once; the top ten hold about half. Investigators took RNA and DNA out together from roughly 21-30 mg of unsorted bulk tissue. More than 75% viable tumor cells made up every tumor sample. The V end lost 1 base, the J end lost 14 bases, and 21 bases lay between the germline ends. The germline gives CDR1 MGHDK, CDR2 SYGVNS. CDR3 size: 16 residues. Study conclusions and caveats: For tumor-adjacent and tumor-blood pairs, overlap was less than that seen for tumor region pairs. Significantly larger top-250-clone fractions were found in tumors than in blood (p = 0.039). All five tumor regions shared only about 7-25% of top clones.

Sequenced material: liver tumor tissue from sampling region 3. Indicated subset: tumor region T3, left-lateral pole. V and J are TRBV25-1 and TRBJ1-6; D uncertain. The sequence was obtained from a man aged 35 to 55 with primary liver carcinoma and hepatitis B virus infection. The CDR3 sequence: CASSEFEGDRISSLHF. CDR3 DNA sequence: TGTGCCAGCAGTGAATTTGAAGGCGATCGAATCTCATCCCTCCACTTT.